The clone carrying this T cell receptor (beta chain) showed up many times. Antigen specificity is unknown. These data are taken from a study of T-cell reconstitution after alpha-beta-depleted transplantation in children. Construction of the TCRbeta library involved unique molecular identifiers. Each CDR3 protein gets one entry after TCRdb re-called the PCR reads with MiXCR. The profile shows 450,000 to 550,000 distinct CDR3 sequences, 10% to 12% of them singletons. Study observations and caveats: Reported findings indicate that, about two months after transplant, alpha-beta T cells came from several hundred expanded clones, which were derived from non-depleted graft cells. The origin of high day-60 TCRbeta diversity in some patients lay in surviving recipient T cells and thymic progenitors.

CDR3 size: 15 residues. V was cut by 0 bases and J by 4 bases, with 14 bases left in between. CDR1 SGHKS and CDR2 YYEKEE come from the germline V gene (reference sequence). This TCR derives from a female patient between 2 and 10 years old who had a stem cell transplant for aplastic anemia, so the T cells may come from the graft donor. The material sequenced was PBMCs, mostly from graft donor cells, taken 180 days after TCRalphabeta/CD19-depleted stem cell transplant. The chain has TRBV5-5 and TRBJ2-7, with D tentatively TRBD1 (6 bases). The CDR3: CASSLGPGQSYEQYF. As DNA, the CDR3 is TGTGCCAGCAGCTTGGGGCCGGGACAATCATACGAGCAGTACTTC.